This T cell receptor (beta chain) was obtained from a study of T cell repertoires in cytomegalovirus infection. Study information: CMV epitopes in the study were HLA-C-restricted (recently identified) and HLA-B-restricted (well studied). Indications came from public TCR beta signatures; they pointed to CMV infection and to a matching HLA type. Study-wide points: Carriage of CMV together with the relevant HLA was identifiable through cumulative public TCR beta family frequency. HLA-C-restricted CMV-specific TCR beta clonotypes prevailed in the ex vivo response.

This clonotype has at least ten counts. Its antigen is undetermined. TCRdb redid the calling of the reads with MiXCR, one entry per CDR3 protein. The sample lists 900,000 to 950,000 distinct CDR3 sequences, roughly a third seen once, with roughly 13% in the top ten. Trimming took 11 bases from V and 2 from J, leaving 13 bases between them. CDR3 length equals 12 residues. Per germline, CDR1 SGHVS and CDR2 FNYEAQ. The V gene is TRBV7-6, the J gene TRBJ2-7; D might be TRBD2 (7 bases). The sample was cultured CD8+ T cells from PBMCs, taken from culture after CMV antigen stimulation. The TCR sequence derives from a human donor in good health (CMV status not recorded). Some clones in this sample may be carry-over from other donors' samples. The DNA of the CDR3 is TGTGCCTATGGGGAGGGGGCCTACGAGCAGTACGTC. It yields the protein CAYGEGAYEQYV.